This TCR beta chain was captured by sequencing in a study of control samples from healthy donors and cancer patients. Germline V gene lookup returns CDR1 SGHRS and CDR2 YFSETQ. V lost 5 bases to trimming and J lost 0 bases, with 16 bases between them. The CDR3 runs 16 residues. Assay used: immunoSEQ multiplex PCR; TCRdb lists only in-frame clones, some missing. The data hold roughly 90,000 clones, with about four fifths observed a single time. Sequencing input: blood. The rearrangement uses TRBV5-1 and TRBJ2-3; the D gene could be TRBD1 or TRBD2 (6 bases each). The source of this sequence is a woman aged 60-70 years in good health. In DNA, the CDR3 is TGCGCCAGCAGACCTACAGGGAGGTTTAGCACAGATACGCAGTATTTT. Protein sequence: CASRPTGRFSTDTQYF.